These 18 T cell receptor beta chains came from one sample sequenced in a study of T-cell reconstitution after alpha-beta-depleted transplantation in children. TCRbeta library construction was performed incorporating unique molecular identifiers. MiXCR was run by TCRdb on the PCR reads, yielding one entry per CDR3 protein. The sample yields 280,000 or so distinct CDR3 sequences, approximately 10% seen once. The specimen comprised peripheral blood, sampled 180 days after TCRalphabeta/CD19-depleted stem cell transplant. The receptors shown here come from a male patient aged 2 to 10 who had a stem cell transplant for chronic granulomatous disease, so the T cells may come from the graft donor.

This clonotype was seen repeatedly, ten times or more. The chain combines TRBV11-2 with TRBJ1-4, with 10 nucleotides matching TRBD1. The CDR3 runs 13 residues. The junction had 1 base not matched to a gene; V was cut back by 5 bases and J by 7 bases. The germline V gene has CDR1 SGHAT and CDR2 FQNNGV. This CDR3 reads CASSRDRGEKLFF. CDR3 sequence (DNA): TGTGCCAGCAGCCGGGACAGGGGTGAAAAACTGTTTTTT.

In its sample, this clonotype was seen many times. The chain is built from TRBV11-2 and TRBJ2-3, with D perhaps matching TRBD2 (5 bases). Germline CDR1 SGHAT, CDR2 FQNNGV. Trimming left V 0 bases short and J 6 bases short, with 16 bases between. This CDR3 is 16 amino acids long. CDR3 residues: CASSLELGSRRDTQYF. The CDR3 nucleotides read TGTGCCAGCAGCTTAGAGTTGGGCAGTAGGAGGGATACGCAGTATTTT.

This clonotype was counted ten times or more. The chain carries TRBV25-1 and TRBJ2-3; D is tentatively TRBD1 or TRBD2 (5 bases each). V dropped 6 bases and J dropped 10 bases, with 14 bases sitting between them. The CDR3 is made up of 12 amino acids. Germline V gives CDR1 MGHDK, CDR2 SYGVNS. This CDR3 is CASRGPDDAQYF. The CDR3 nucleotides read TGTGCCAGCAGGGGACCGGATGATGCGCAGTATTTT. Drawing the rest from reference TRBV25-1 and TRBJ2-3, the complete variable domain is EADIYQTPRYLVIGTGKKITLECSQTMGHDKMYWYQQDPGMELHLIHYSYGVNSTEKGDLSSESTVSRIRTEHFPLTLESARPSHTSQYLCASRGPDDAQYFGPGTRLTVL.

Many counts were recorded for this clonotype. This sequence joins TRBV20-1 and TRBJ2-1; the match to TRBD2 covers 7 bases. The CDR3 is 14 residues long. The V gene's germline CDR1 is DFQATT and CDR2 SNEGSKA (reference sequence). Unmatched junction bases numbered 11, after V lost 3 bases and J lost 9 bases. The CDR3 reads CSARERETGGEQFF. In DNA, the CDR3 is TGCAGTGCTAGGGAGCGAGAAACGGGGGGTGAGCAGTTCTTC.

This clonotype was seen many times. V gene TRBV20-1 combines with J gene TRBJ1-2; 12 positions agree with TRBD1. Trimming at V came to 6 bases and at J to 7 bases, leaving 12 bases not matched to a gene. Germline V gene sequence: CDR1 DFQATT, CDR2 SNEGSKA (reference sequence). The CDR3 contains 15 residues. This CDR3 reads CSARRAGTGGLGYTF. CDR3 coding DNA: TGCAGTGCGAGAAGGGCCGGGACAGGGGGCCTTGGCTACACCTTC.

This clonotype was found many times. The chain couples TRBV20-1 to TRBJ1-2; perhaps TRBD1 as D (6 bases). The V gene's germline CDR1 is DFQATT and CDR2 SNEGSKA (reference sequence). The CDR3 has 16 residues. Trimming removed 3 bases from V and 4 bases from J, with 21 bases in between. In DNA form, the CDR3 reads TGCAGTGCTAGTAAAGGCCAGGGGATACTCCTCTATGGCTACACCTTC. Protein product: CSASKGQGILLYGYTF.

This clonotype has at least ten counts. The chain links TRBV7-2 to TRBJ2-5, with TRBD2 matching 12 bases. Losses at the gene ends were 6 bases for V and 5 bases for J; bases not matched to a gene: 7. The CDR3 spans 15 residues. CDR1 and CDR2 from the germline V gene are SGHTA and FQGNSA. The CDR3 loop reads CASSHSSGGVETQYF. The CDR3 nucleotides are TGTGCCAGCAGTCATTCTAGCGGGGGGGTTGAGACCCAGTACTTC.

This clonotype was counted at least ten times. This sequence joins TRBV20-1 and TRBJ2-7; D call uncertain. V shed 3 bases and J shed 1 base, with 7 bases lying between them. This CDR3 has 12 residues. From germline, CDR1 is DFQATT and CDR2 SNEGSKA (reference sequence). This chain's CDR3 is CSASLRSYEQYF. The CDR3 DNA is TGCAGTGCTAGTTTGCGGTCCTACGAGCAGTACTTC.

This clonotype was counted ten times or more. The V and J genes are TRBV25-1 and TRBJ2-5; 7 bases match TRBD2. CDR3 length: 16 residues. Germline CDR1 reads MGHDK; CDR2 reads SYGVNS. V gave up 3 bases and J gave up 5 bases; unmatched junction bases: 12. The CDR3 is CASSDSAGTTIETQYF. The CDR3 coding sequence is TGTGCCAGCAGTGACTCAGCCGGGACTACGATTGAGACCCAGTACTTC. Using reference TRBV25-1 and TRBJ2-5 for the parts outside the CDR3, the full variable domain is EADIYQTPRYLVIGTGKKITLECSQTMGHDKMYWYQQDPGMELHLIHYSYGVNSTEKGDLSSESTVSRIRTEHFPLTLESARPSHTSQYLCASSDSAGTTIETQYFGPGTRLLVL.

This clonotype was recorded many times. The V gene is TRBV12-3 or TRBV12-4, the J gene TRBJ2-1; D is ambiguous. Trimming cost V 8 bases and J 0 bases, with 17 bases left between them. The CDR3 runs to 16 residues. The CDR3: CASSKSGLVSYNEQFF. The DNA for the CDR3 is TGTGCCAGCTCTAAATCCGGGTTAGTCTCCTACAATGAGCAGTTCTTC.

The V call is TRBV28, the J call TRBJ1-5; 9 positions agree with TRBD1. Germline-derived CDR1 and CDR2 are MDHEN and SYDVKM. This CDR3 is 14 amino acids long. The J segment lost 6 bases and the V segment lost 5 bases, leaving 5 bases of the junction unmatched. CDR3 in DNA: TGTGCCAGCAGTAGGGGACAGGGCACTCAGCCCCAGCATTTT. Translating gives CASSRGQGTQPQHF.

This clonotype came up many times. The J gene is TRBJ2-5, the V gene TRBV20-1; 7 bases map to TRBD2. The CDR3 sequence is 17 residues long. With 5 bases clipped from V and 5 bases from J, the junction kept 20 bases outside the gene matches. Germline V gives CDR1 DFQATT, CDR2 SNEGSKA (reference sequence). The CDR3 sequence is CSALTTSFAPARETQYF. The CDR3 nucleotides are TGCAGTGCTCTGACGACTAGCTTCGCGCCTGCGAGGGAGACCCAGTACTTC.

This clonotype showed up many times. The genes are TRBV6-1 and TRBJ1-5; 8 bases line up with TRBD1. Germline-derived CDR1 and CDR2 are MNHNS and SASEGT. The CDR3 is made up of 16 amino acids. With 3 bases clipped from V and 2 bases from J, the junction kept 6 bases outside the gene matches. CDR3 region: CASSDPDRGGNQPQHF. The DNA for the CDR3 is TGTGCCAGCAGTGATCCCGACAGGGGAGGCAATCAGCCCCAGCATTTT.

This clonotype has ten or more counts. Here the CDR3 DNA reads TGCGCCAGCAGCTTGGAGGCACTAGCCAAAAACATTCAGTACTTC. Translation gives CASSLEALAKNIQYF. The rearrangement links TRBV5-1 to TRBJ2-4, with D uncertain. Trimming took off 0 bases at V and 0 bases at J, with 7 bases between the two ends. The CDR3 is 15 amino acids. Looked up from germline, CDR1 is SGHRS and CDR2 is YFSETQ.

At least ten counts were recorded for this clonotype. The chain recombines TRBV5-6 with TRBJ2-1; maybe TRBD2 (5 bases). The V end was cut by 1 base, the J end by 2 bases, with 7 bases between. The CDR3 sequence is 14 residues long. The germline V gene has CDR1 SGHDT and CDR2 YYEEEE. CDR3 sequence reads: CASSLFGAYNEQFF. For the CDR3, the DNA is TGTGCCAGCAGCTTGTTCGGGGCCTACAATGAGCAGTTCTTC.

This clonotype was counted many times. This chain uses TRBV5-1 with TRBJ2-2; a weak D match, TRBD1 (5 bases). The length of the CDR3 is 15 residues. The V end lost 4 bases, the J end lost 4 bases, and 14 bases lay between the germline ends. Germline V gene sequence: CDR1 SGHRS, CDR2 YFSETQ. The CDR3 DNA sequence: TGCGCCAGCAGCCCCTCTAGGGGCCTCACCGGGGAGCTGTTTTTT. Protein sequence: CASSPSRGLTGELFF.

This clonotype was recorded at least ten times. The chain couples TRBV21-1 to TRBJ2-3; the DNA was not compared with TRBD2, the D call given in the table. TRBV21-1 is described as a pseudogene. The CDR3 has 11 residues. CDR3 DNA: TGTGCCAGCACCGGGACTACGACGCAGTATTTT. Its translation is CASTGTTTQYF.

V is TRBV7-7 and J is TRBJ2-5, with 9 bases aligning to TRBD2. This CDR3 is built from 16 residues. Germline CDR1 reads SSHAT; CDR2 reads FNYEAQ (reference sequence). With V trimmed by 1 base and J by 5 bases, 8 bases remained unmatched. In DNA form, the CDR3 reads TGTGCCAGCAGCTTAGAACCAGCGGGAGGCTGGGAGACCCAGTACTTC. This codes for CASSLEPAGGWETQYF.